The sequence of this T cell receptor beta chain was determined in a study of technical replicates of blood from a handful of donors. This clone appeared once. Only in-frame clones appear in the TCRdb table, and some are missing; sequencing was by immunoSEQ multiplex PCR. In the table there are around 53,000 clones, about 86% of which are singletons. Sequencing used PBMCs. This clonotype was sampled from a human donor in good health. Some clones in this sample may be carry-over from other donors' samples.

The CDR3 DNA follows: TGCGCCAGCAGCCAAGATCCTATCCCGAGCTCCTATAATTCACCCCTCCACTTT. Its protein product is CASSQDPIPSSYNSPLHF. This sequence joins TRBV4-3 and TRBJ1-6, with D unclear. This CDR3 spans 18 amino acids. The ends were cut back, 0 bases at V and 0 bases at J, with 12 bases in the middle. CDR1 is LGHNA and CDR2 is YSLEER in the germline V gene.